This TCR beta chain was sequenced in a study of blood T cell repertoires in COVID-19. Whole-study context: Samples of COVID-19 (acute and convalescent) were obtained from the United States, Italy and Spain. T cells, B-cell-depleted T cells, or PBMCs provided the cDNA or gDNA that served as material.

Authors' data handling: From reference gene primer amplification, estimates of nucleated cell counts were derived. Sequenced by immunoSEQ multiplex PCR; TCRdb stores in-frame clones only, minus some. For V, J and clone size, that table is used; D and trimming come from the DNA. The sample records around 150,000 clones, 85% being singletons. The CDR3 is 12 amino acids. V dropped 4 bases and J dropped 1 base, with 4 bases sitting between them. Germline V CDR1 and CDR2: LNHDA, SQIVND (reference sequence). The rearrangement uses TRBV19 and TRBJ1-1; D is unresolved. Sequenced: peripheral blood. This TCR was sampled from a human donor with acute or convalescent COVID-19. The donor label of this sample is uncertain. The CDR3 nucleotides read TGTGCCAGTAGTACCCGGAACACTGAAGCTTTCTTT. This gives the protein CASSTRNTEAFF. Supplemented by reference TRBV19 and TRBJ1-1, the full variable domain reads DGGITQSPKYLFRKEGQNVTLSCEQNLNHDAMYWYRQDPGQGLRLIYYSQIVNDFQKGDIAEGYSVSREKKESFPLTVTSAQKNPTAFYLCASSTRNTEAFFGQGTRLTVV.